These 9 T cell receptor beta chains were sequenced from one sample in a study of T cell responses to AZD1222 COVID-19 vaccine. Assay used: immunoSEQ multiplex PCR; TCRdb lists only in-frame clones, some missing. The table records approximately 140,000 clones, about 89% of them present only once. Material: peripheral blood, obtained 28 days after the second dose of the MenACWY control vaccine. The receptors originated from an adult who received the MenACWY meningococcal vaccine as a control.

The chain links TRBV5-1 to TRBJ1-4; possible D gene TRBD1, 5 bases. CDR3 length: 14 amino acids. The V gene's germline CDR1 is SGHRS and CDR2 YFSETQ. V shed 4 bases and J shed 4 bases, with 11 bases lying between them. For the CDR3, the DNA is TGCGCCAGCAGCCGGGGACCTGATAATGAAAAACTGTTTTTT. Protein: CASSRGPDNEKLFF. The full variable domain, in which reference TRBV5-1 and TRBJ1-4 provide the parts outside the CDR3, is KAGVTQTPRYLIKTRGQQVTLSCSPISGHRSVSWYQQTPGQGLQFLFEYFSETQRNKGNFPGRFSGRQFSNSRSEMNVSTLELGDSALYLCASSRGPDNEKLFFGSGTQLSVL.

The chain is built from TRBV2 and TRBJ1-2; TRBD1 is a possible D gene (6 bases). Deletions cut 0 bases from V and 8 bases from J, with 10 bases between. The CDR3 has 13 residues. Germline CDR1 SNHLY, CDR2 FYNNEI. The CDR3 sequence: CASSEAGGLGYTF. The CDR3 coding sequence is TGTGCCAGCAGTGAAGCGGGGGGGCTGGGCTACACCTTC.

The rearrangement joins TRBV19 to TRBJ2-1, with D perhaps TRBD1 or TRBD2 (5 bases each). The V gene's germline CDR1 is LNHDA and CDR2 SQIVND (reference sequence). The ends were cut back, 5 bases at V and 0 bases at J, with 14 bases in the middle. The CDR3 totals 16 residues. CDR3 bases: TGTGCCAGTAGTTTGGGACCTCGGGGCTCCTACAATGAGCAGTTCTTC. This gives the protein CASSLGPRGSYNEQFF.

V and J are TRBV27 and TRBJ2-4, with a tentative D call TRBD1 (5 bases). Trimming pared 0 bases from V and 4 bases from J, leaving 10 bases between. The germline V gene has CDR1 MNHEY and CDR2 SMNVEV (reference sequence). The CDR3 is made up of 15 amino acids. DNA for the CDR3: TGTGCCAGCAGTTTATCGTTGAAGGGGAAAAACATTCAGTACTTC. It is translated as CASSLSLKGKNIQYF.

V gene TRBV30 combines with J gene TRBJ1-1; unclear D gene. V was shortened by 0 bases and J by 6 bases, with 5 bases between the two germline ends. Germline V lookup: CDR1 GTSNPN, CDR2 SVGIG (reference sequence). This CDR3 has 11 residues. The CDR3 DNA sequence: TGTGCCTGGAGTGTACATTCTGAAGCTTTCTTT. Its translation: CAWSVHSEAFF.

The chain carries TRBV15 and TRBJ1-1; D call uncertain. The CDR3 runs 15 residues. The germline gives CDR1 LNHNV, CDR2 YYDKDF (reference sequence). V was trimmed by 0 bases and J by 1 base, leaving 9 bases between them. Here the CDR3 reads CATSRDWGENTEAFF. DNA for the CDR3: TGTGCCACCAGCAGAGATTGGGGAGAGAACACTGAAGCTTTCTTT. Drawing the rest from reference TRBV15 and TRBJ1-1, the complete variable domain is DAMVIQNPRYQVTQFGKPVTLSCSQTLNHNVMYWYQQKSSQAPKLLFHYYDKDFNNEADTPDNFQSRRPNTSFCFLDIRSPGLGDTAMYLCATSRDWGENTEAFFGQGTRLTVV.

The chain couples TRBV11-2 to TRBJ1-1; D uncertain. V was shortened by 1 base and J by 0 bases, with 9 bases between the two germline ends. CDR1 is SGHAT and CDR2 is FQNNGV in the germline V gene. The CDR3 sequence is 15 residues long. DNA for the CDR3: TGTGCCAGCAGCTTAGGGCTCGGCATGAACACTGAAGCTTTCTTT. It yields the protein CASSLGLGMNTEAFF.

This chain connects TRBV2 to TRBJ2-2, with TRBD2 identical over 12 bases. Trimming took 2 bases from V and 5 from J; bases not matched to a gene: 3. The CDR3 loop spans 16 amino acids. CDR1 is SNHLY and CDR2 is FYNNEI in the germline V gene. In DNA, the CDR3 is TGTGCCAGCAGTGAAACTAGCGGGGGGCCTACCGGGGAGCTGTTTTTT. Translation gives CASSETSGGPTGELFF.

The J gene is TRBJ2-7, the V gene TRBV2; D is perhaps TRBD2 (7 bases). The germline gives CDR1 SNHLY, CDR2 FYNNEI. The CDR3 totals 14 residues. With 7 bases removed from V and 5 bases from J, the gap between germline ends came to 18 bases. The CDR3 loop reads CASKRGEGGDEQYF. For the CDR3, the DNA is TGTGCCAGCAAGCGGGGTGAGGGGGGTGACGAGCAGTACTTC.